Listed below are T cell receptor beta chains from one sample, sequenced in a study of T cell repertoires in cytomegalovirus infection. Their antigen targets remain unknown. TCRdb re-derived calls from the reads in MiXCR, one entry per CDR3 protein. This sample has under 500,000 distinct CDR3 sequences, with about 42% found just once. Material: cultured PBMCs, obtained from culture after CMV antigen stimulation. These TCRs come from a human donor in good health (CMV status not recorded). Some clones in this sample may be carry-over from other donors' samples. Both conserved end residues are part of each CDR3. D genes are given only for firm matches. Only some rows state a clone size, as once, few, many or a class for expanded clones.

>TRBV7-9|-|-|TRBJ2-5
TGTGCCAGCAGCTTAGCGCTTATCGGGGGAGAGACCCAGTACTTC
CASSLALIGGETQYF
>TRBV6-1|TRBD2|-|TRBJ2-3
TGTGCCAGCATCGCGCTAGCGGGGGCCACAGATACGCAGTATTTT
CASIALAGATDTQYF
>TRBV6-1|-|-|TRBJ2-3
TGTGCCAGCAGTGAAGATACAGGGCTCACAGATACGCAGTATTTT
CASSEDTGLTDTQYF
>TRBV6-1|-|-|TRBJ2-7
TGTGCCAGCCATTCCTACGAGCAGTACTTC
CASHSYEQYF
>TRBV11-2|-|-|TRBJ2-1
TGTGCCAGCTATACCCTAGTGGGGGAGAATGAGCAGTTCTTC
CASYTLVGENEQFF
>TRBV20-1|-|-|TRBJ2-5
TGCAGTGCTAGAGATCCCGAGAGAGTGGCCCAGTACTTC
CSARDPERVAQYF
>TRBV7-6|-|-|TRBJ1-1
TGTGCCAGCAGCTGGTCGGGGGTGAACACTGAAGCTTTCTTT
CASSWSGVNTEAFF
>TRBV5-5|TRBD1|-|TRBJ2-7
TGTGCCAGCAGGTACGAGACAGGGCACGAGCAGTACTTC
CASRYETGHEQYF
>TRBV6-5|TRBD2|-|TRBJ2-3
TGTGCCAGCAGCCTAGCGGGGGGGCTGGTAGATACGCAGTATTTT
CASSLAGGLVDTQYF
>TRBV12-3/TRBV12-4|-|-|TRBJ1-2
TGTGCCAGCAGTTTATACGGGGACTATGGCTACACCTTC
CASSLYGDYGYTF
>TRBV5-1|TRBD2|-|TRBJ2-7
TGCGCCAGCAGCCCTATAGCGGGGGTCGCGGGCCTCTCCTACGAGCAGTACTTC
CASSPIAGVAGLSYEQYF
>TRBV12-3/TRBV12-4|-|-|TRBJ1-1
TGTGCCAGCCAATTATGGGGAACTGAAGCTTTCTTT
CASQLWGTEAFF
>TRBV6-2/TRBV6-3|-|-|TRBJ2-5
TGTGCCAGCAGTTACGAAGGGGGTGGAGAGACCCAGTACTTC
CASSYEGGGETQYF
>TRBV28|-|-|TRBJ1-2
TGTGCCAGCAGTTTTGGGTACTATGGCTACACCTTC
CASSFGYYGYTF
>TRBV11-3|-|once|TRBJ1-1
TGTGCCAGCAGTGAGGGGAGGGGGGGAACTGAAGCTTTCTTT
CASSEGRGGTEAFF
>TRBV20-1|-|-|TRBJ2-1
TGCAGTGCTAGCTCGGGGGTCCCACAGTTCTTC
CSASSGVPQFF
>TRBV28|-|-|TRBJ2-1
TGTGCCAGCAGGAGGATTCAGGGCCGCACCTACAATGAGCAGTTCTTC
CASRRIQGRTYNEQFF
>TRBV7-9|-|few|TRBJ1-4
TGTGCCGGGGGGGGGAGACATGCAACTAATGAAAAACTGTTTTTT
CAGGGRHATNEKLFF